Below are 20 T cell receptor beta chains sequenced from a single sample in a study of graft-versus-host responses after intestinal transplantation. Antigens of these TCRs are unknown. The table came from immunoSEQ multiplex PCR; TCRdb's copy has only in-frame clones and leaves some out. The repertoire holds 90,000 to 130,000 clones, around 90% seen once, with 0.2% to 0.25% in the top ten. The source material was unstimulated CD4+ T cells sorted from spleen or lymph node cells, sampled before transplant. The receptors were sampled from a human donor who was the organ donor for an intestinal transplant.

The rearrangement joins TRBV7-2 to TRBJ2-7; 8 bases fit TRBD2. CDR1 and CDR2 (germline): SGHTA, FQGNSA. The V gene end was trimmed by 5 bases and the J gene end by 4 bases; junction bases not matched to a gene: 13. The CDR3 consists of 16 residues. The CDR3, as DNA: TGTGCCAGCAGCATAAGGGGAGCTAGCGGGTCTTACGAGCAGTACTTC. As protein: CASSIRGASGSYEQYF.

This chain links TRBV21-1 with TRBJ2-1; the table names TRBD2, a call not compared with the DNA. TRBV21-1 is a pseudogene. The CDR3 length is 20 residues. CDR3 loop: CASSKAKIGKGTPSYNEQFF. For the CDR3, the DNA is TGTGCCAGCAGCAAAGCGAAAATAGGCAAGGGGACTCCCTCCTACAATGAGCAGTTCTTC.

The chain joins TRBV5-1 to TRBJ2-2; D assignment may be TRBD1 or TRBD2 (5 bases each). From germline, CDR1 is SGHRS and CDR2 YFSETQ. V was trimmed by 1 base and J by 7 bases, leaving 14 bases between them. The CDR3 is 15 residues long. The CDR3 DNA is TGCGCCAGCAGCTTGTCCCCGGGGACGGGCGGGGAGCTGTTTTTT. As protein: CASSLSPGTGGELFF.

The rearrangement links TRBV27 to TRBJ2-5, with D unresolved. Trimming took 1 base from V and 4 from J, leaving 16 bases between them. The CDR3 extends over 16 amino acids. Germline CDR1 reads MNHEY; CDR2 reads SMNVEV (reference sequence). As DNA, the CDR3 is TGTGCCAGCAGTTTATTGGGCAGGCGTGACCCAGAGACCCAGTACTTC. This translates into CASSLLGRRDPETQYF.

The CDR3 protein is CASSLGTSGSHEQYF. The DNA of the CDR3 is TGTGCCAGCAGTCTCGGGACTAGCGGGAGCCACGAGCAGTACTTC. The V and J genes are TRBV11-2 and TRBJ2-7, with 14 nucleotides matching TRBD2. CDR1 SGHAT and CDR2 FQNNGV come from the germline V gene. The CDR3 runs to 15 residues. V dropped 6 bases and J dropped 5; count of bases not matched to a gene: 6. Full variable domain (rest looked up from reference TRBV11-2 and TRBJ2-7): EAGVAQSPRYKIIEKRQSVAFWCNPISGHATLYWYQQILGQGPKLLIQFQNNGVVDDSQLPKDRFSAERLKGVDSTLKIQPAKLEDSAVYLCASSLGTSGSHEQYFGPGTRLTVT.

On this clone itself: The sample has other DNA sequences that encode this CDR3 too. This sequence joins TRBV5-1 and TRBJ2-1; the match to TRBD1 covers 7 bases. In germline, CDR1 is SGHRS, CDR2 YFSETQ. The trim removed 0 bases at V and 7 bases at J, leaving 1 base unmatched. The CDR3 has 13 residues. Written as DNA, the CDR3 is TGCGCCAGCAGCTTGGGACAGGGAAATGAGCAGTTCTTC. Translated: CASSLGQGNEQFF.

This clone has only a few counts. The CDR3 is CASSLVGGETDTQYF. The CDR3 DNA is TGCGCCAGCAGCTTGGTTGGGGGGGAAACAGATACGCAGTATTTT. This chain joins TRBV5-1 and TRBJ2-3; TRBD2 matches 7 bases. V trimming: 0 bases; J trimming: 3 bases; junction bases outside the gene matches: 4. Germline V gene lookup returns CDR1 SGHRS and CDR2 YFSETQ. The CDR3 length is 15 residues. Variable domain in full (rest from reference TRBV5-1 and TRBJ2-3): KAGVTQTPRYLIKTRGQQVTLSCSPISGHRSVSWYQQTPGQGLQFLFEYFSETQRNKGNFPGRFSGRQFSNSRSEMNVSTLELGDSALYLCASSLVGGETDTQYFGPGTRLTVL.

CDR3 in DNA: TGTGCCAGCAGCCAAGAGCAGGCAGGCTATGGCTACACCTTC. Translating it yields CASSQEQAGYGYTF. The rearrangement uses TRBV14 and TRBJ1-2, with D unresolved. Germline V CDR1 and CDR2: SGHDN, FVKESK. The CDR3 extends over 14 amino acids. Trimming removed 0 bases from V and 4 bases from J, with 9 bases in between.

The CDR3 here is CASSQDIRTRGGGTQYF. The DNA of the CDR3 is TGCGCCAGCAGCCAAGATATTCGGACTAGAGGGGGGGGTACGCAGTATTTT. The J gene is TRBJ2-3, the V gene TRBV4-3; weak D call: TRBD2 (7 bases). CDR3 length: 17 amino acids. Germline CDR1 is LGHNA and CDR2 is YSLEER. Trimming shortened V by 0 bases and J by 8 bases, and 21 bases separated the two germline ends.

The rearrangement uses TRBV7-8 and TRBJ2-2; 11 nucleotides line up with TRBD2. Germline CDR1 reads SGHVS; CDR2 reads FQNEAQ. This CDR3 is 15 amino acids long. After removal of 5 bases from V and 4 bases from J, the junction contained 3 bases not matched to a gene. The CDR3 protein is CASSVLAGVTGELFF. The CDR3 bases are TGTGCCAGCAGCGTACTAGCGGGAGTCACCGGGGAGCTGTTTTTT.

V is TRBV5-6 and J is TRBJ2-2, with D hard to call. Germline CDR1 is SGHDT and CDR2 is YYEEEE. This CDR3 spans 15 amino acids. Trimming removed 2 bases from V and 1 base from J, with 9 bases in between. CDR3 sequence (DNA): TGTGCCAGCAGCTTTATCGACAAGAACACCGGGGAGCTGTTTTTT. It specifies CASSFIDKNTGELFF. Drawing the rest from reference TRBV5-6 and TRBJ2-2, the complete variable domain is DAGVTQSPTHLIKTRGQQVTLRCSPKSGHDTVSWYQQALGQGPQFIFQYYEEEERQRGNFPDRFSGHQFPNYSSELNVNALLLGDSALYLCASSFIDKNTGELFFGEGSRLTVL.

This chain connects TRBV12-5 to TRBJ1-2; D not resolved. Trimming took 0 bases from V and 7 from J, leaving 21 bases between them. Germline CDR1 is LGHNT and CDR2 is FRNRAP. This CDR3 contains 17 residues. CDR3 sequence reads: CASGLVIGPAQRTGYTF. DNA of the CDR3: TGTGCTAGTGGTTTGGTAATCGGGCCTGCCCAACGGACTGGCTACACCTTC.

This clone occurred once. The chain uses TRBV5-1 and TRBJ2-3; 8 bases fit TRBD2. CDR1 and CDR2 (germline): SGHRS, YFSETQ. The CDR3 runs 14 residues. After removal of 0 bases from V and 5 bases from J, the junction contained 2 bases not matched to a gene. The CDR3 region has the DNA TGCGCCAGCAGCTTGGGACTAGCGCTAGATACGCAGTATTTT. It is translated as CASSLGLALDTQYF.

The J gene is TRBJ2-3, the V gene TRBV6-5; a possible D gene is TRBD2 (6 bases). This CDR3 contains 15 residues. The V end was cut by 4 bases, the J end by 1 base, with 12 bases between. Germline loops: CDR1 MNHEY, CDR2 SVGAGI. CDR3 in DNA: TGTGCCAGCAGTTCTCGAGCGGGCCGCACAGATACGCAGTATTTT. Protein: CASSSRAGRTDTQYF.

The rearrangement uses TRBV5-1 and TRBJ2-1, with 7 bases aligning to TRBD1. With V trimmed by 2 bases and J by 8 bases, 10 bases remained unmatched. The CDR3 loop spans 15 amino acids. Germline CDR1 is SGHRS and CDR2 is YFSETQ. The chain's CDR3 is CASSFLARQGDEQFF. In DNA form, the CDR3 reads TGCGCCAGCAGCTTCTTAGCCCGACAGGGCGATGAGCAGTTCTTC.

V usage is TRBV6-6 and J usage is TRBJ2-7; 9 bases line up with TRBD1. The CDR3 is 14 amino acids. Trimming removed 5 bases from V and 4 bases from J; junction bases left unmatched: 6. Germline loops: CDR1 MNHNY, CDR2 SVGAGI (reference sequence). The CDR3: CASSRDRVLYEQYF. The CDR3 DNA reads as TGTGCCAGCAGTCGGGACAGGGTTTTATACGAGCAGTACTTC.

V usage is TRBV6-5 and J usage is TRBJ2-5; D not resolved. Trimming removed 5 bases from V and 7 bases from J, with 14 bases in between. The length of the CDR3 is 13 residues. Germline CDR1 MNHEY, CDR2 SVGAGI. DNA of the CDR3: TGTGCCAGCAGTGAGTGGGTTAGGGTGACCCAGTACTTC. The encoded protein is CASSEWVRVTQYF.

The chain carries TRBV30 and TRBJ2-3, with D possibly called TRBD1 or TRBD2 (5 bases each). Trimming cost V 0 bases and J 1 base, with 14 bases left between them. Germline assignment: CDR1 GTSNPN and CDR2 SVGIG (reference sequence). The CDR3 sequence is 16 residues long. Here the CDR3 DNA reads TGTGCCTGGAGTGTCTGGGCGGGCAGGGGCACAGATACGCAGTATTTT. This codes for CAWSVWAGRGTDTQYF. The full variable domain, in which reference TRBV30 and TRBJ2-3 provide the parts outside the CDR3, is SQTIHQWPATLVQPVGSPLSLECTVEGTSNPNLYWYRQAAGRGLQLLFYSVGIGQISSEVPQNLSASRPQDRQFILSSKKLLLSDSGFYLCAWSVWAGRGTDTQYFGPGTRLTVL.

J is TRBJ2-3 and V is TRBV6-5, with unresolved D. This CDR3 spans 13 amino acids. Trimming pared 5 bases from V and 1 base from J, leaving 7 bases between. The germline V gene encodes CDR1 MNHEY and CDR2 SVGAGI. The CDR3 DNA is TGTGCCAGCAGTGTTATCCGCACAGATACGCAGTATTTT. This encodes CASSVIRTDTQYF.

The chain couples TRBV5-1 to TRBJ2-7, with D uncertain. The CDR3 sequence is 14 residues long. Germline lookup yields CDR1 SGHRS and CDR2 YFSETQ. The V end was cut by 0 bases, the J end by 3 bases, with 10 bases between. CDR3 nucleotide sequence: TGCGCCAGCAGCTTGGCAGCAGCTCACTACGAGCAGTACTTC. Translating it yields CASSLAAAHYEQYF. The full variable domain, rest sourced from reference TRBV5-1 and TRBJ2-7, is KAGVTQTPRYLIKTRGQQVTLSCSPISGHRSVSWYQQTPGQGLQFLFEYFSETQRNKGNFPGRFSGRQFSNSRSEMNVSTLELGDSALYLCASSLAAAHYEQYFGPGTRLTVT.